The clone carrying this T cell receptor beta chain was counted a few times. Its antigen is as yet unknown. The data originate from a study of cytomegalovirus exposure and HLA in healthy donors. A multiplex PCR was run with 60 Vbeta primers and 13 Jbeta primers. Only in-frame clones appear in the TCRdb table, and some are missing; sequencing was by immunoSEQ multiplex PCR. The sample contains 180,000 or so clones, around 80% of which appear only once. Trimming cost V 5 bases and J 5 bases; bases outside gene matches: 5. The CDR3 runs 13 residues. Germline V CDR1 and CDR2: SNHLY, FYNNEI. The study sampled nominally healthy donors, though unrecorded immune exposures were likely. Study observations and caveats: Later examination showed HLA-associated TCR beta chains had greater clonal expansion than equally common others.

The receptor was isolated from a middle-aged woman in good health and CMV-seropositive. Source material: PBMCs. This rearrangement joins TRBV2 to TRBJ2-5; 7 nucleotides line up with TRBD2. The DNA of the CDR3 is TGTGCCAGCAGTCGGGGGGAAGTGGAGACCCAGTACTTC. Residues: CASSRGEVETQYF.